Reported below is one T cell receptor beta chain. The antigen is undetermined. Trimming cost V 0 bases and J 4 bases; bases outside gene matches: 13. The germline V gene encodes CDR1 SGHRS and CDR2 YFSETQ. The CDR3 runs 17 residues. The data derive from a study of cytomegalovirus exposure and HLA in healthy donors. Study summary: Among the approximately 400 donors who were genotyped, roughly 76% fell in the genetic ancestry cluster that is associated with self-reported Caucasian donors.

Study-wide results and caveats: Sequencing artifact likely explains a cluster of highly shared sequence variants. It was reported that the classifier diagnosed cytomegalovirus status with high specificity and sensitivity in both the original and validation cohorts.

It was with 60 Vbeta and 13 Jbeta primers that the PCR ran. TCRdb's table, derived via immunoSEQ multiplex PCR, lists solely in-frame clones and lacks some. The sample includes 200,000 to 250,000 clones, 70% to 85% of them seen just once. The chain is built from TRBV5-1 and TRBJ2-7; TRBD2 aligns across 7 bases. Sequencing used PBMCs. This receptor was obtained from a male donor in good health and CMV-seronegative. The CDR3 spells CASSLVFSGQGGYEQYF. For the CDR3, the DNA is TGCGCCAGCAGCTTGGTCTTTAGCGGGCAGGGCGGTTACGAGCAGTACTTC.